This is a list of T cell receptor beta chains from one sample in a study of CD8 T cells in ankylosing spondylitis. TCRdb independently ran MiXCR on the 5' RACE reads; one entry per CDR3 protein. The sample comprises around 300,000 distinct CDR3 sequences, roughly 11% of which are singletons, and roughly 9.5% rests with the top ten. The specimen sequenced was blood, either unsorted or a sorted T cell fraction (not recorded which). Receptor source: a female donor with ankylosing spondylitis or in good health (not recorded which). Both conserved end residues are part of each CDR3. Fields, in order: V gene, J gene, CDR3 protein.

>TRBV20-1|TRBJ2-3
CSARTGAGDTQYF
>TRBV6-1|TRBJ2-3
CASKSAVASTDTQYF
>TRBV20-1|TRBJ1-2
CSGVGGPVGYTF
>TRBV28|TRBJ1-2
CASRAPNNYGYTF
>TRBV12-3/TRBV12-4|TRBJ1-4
CASSLGLSTNEKLFF
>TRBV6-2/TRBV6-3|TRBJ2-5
CASSYPGLPETQYF
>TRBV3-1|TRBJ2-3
CASSQGPYSTDTQYF
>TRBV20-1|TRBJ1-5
CSAREDPGGINQPQHF
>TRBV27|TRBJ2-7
CASSLSGTQGTYEQYF
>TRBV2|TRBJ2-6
CATSDRGTGANVLTF
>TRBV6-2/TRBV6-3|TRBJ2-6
CALGRAGANVLTF
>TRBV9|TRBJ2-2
CASSVSPPLRERTGELFF
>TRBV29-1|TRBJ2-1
CSVDESSYNEQFF
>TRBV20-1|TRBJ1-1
CSARDDLVRDRGEAFF
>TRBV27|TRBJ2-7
CASRFLDRDHEQYF
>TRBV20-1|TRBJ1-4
CSARMSEKLFF
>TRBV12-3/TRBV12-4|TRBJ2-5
CASSTGTGIQETQYF
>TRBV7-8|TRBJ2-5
CASAGSREETQYF
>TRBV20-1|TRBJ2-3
CSARGLADTQYF
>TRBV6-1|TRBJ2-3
CASSDADGITDTQYF
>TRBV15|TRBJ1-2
CATSPGGGNYGYTF
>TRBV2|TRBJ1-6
CASSAYQSDSPLHF
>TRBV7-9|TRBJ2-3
CASSPNSGSPTDTQYF
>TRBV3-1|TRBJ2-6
CASSQAVSGANVLTF
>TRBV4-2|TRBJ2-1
CASSQDGGNEQFF
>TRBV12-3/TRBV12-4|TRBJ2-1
CASSGTSEYNEQFF
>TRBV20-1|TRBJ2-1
CSAVRPGTSGYNEQFF
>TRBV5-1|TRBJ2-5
CASSFPEETQYF
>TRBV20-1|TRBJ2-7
CSASGAGRGSYEQYF
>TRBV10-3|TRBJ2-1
CAIQPNGDNEQFF
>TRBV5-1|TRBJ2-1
CASGQDEQFF
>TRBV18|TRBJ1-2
CASSPTGGGNYGYTF
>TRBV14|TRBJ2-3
CASSRRAGGASDTQYF
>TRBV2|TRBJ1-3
CASSDDLGNTIYF
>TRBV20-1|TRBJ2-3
CSARRDSTDTQYF
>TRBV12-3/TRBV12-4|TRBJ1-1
CASSSSGALSTTEAFF
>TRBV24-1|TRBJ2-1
CATSDLGTSRLQGNEQFF
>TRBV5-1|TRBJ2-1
CASSLAAELFF
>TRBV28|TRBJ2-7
CASSRGETYEQYF
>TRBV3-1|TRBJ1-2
CASSQGQRNYGYTF
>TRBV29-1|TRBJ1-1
CSGIKNTEAFF
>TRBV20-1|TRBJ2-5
CSAASGGHQETQYF
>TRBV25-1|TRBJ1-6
CASSPYDSLNNSPLHF
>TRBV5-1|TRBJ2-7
CASSPGFNYEQYF
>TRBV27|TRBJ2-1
CASSGTELDEQFF
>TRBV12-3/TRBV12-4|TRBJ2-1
CASSFFSGGAFEQFF
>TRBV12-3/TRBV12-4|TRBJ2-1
CASSPNLGEQFF
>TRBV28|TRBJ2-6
CASSRPAGDGSSGANVLTF
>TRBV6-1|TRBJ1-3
CASSSYDPGNTIYF
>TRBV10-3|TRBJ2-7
CAISEGQGKAYEQYF
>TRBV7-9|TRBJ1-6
CASSLGDFSSYNSPLHF
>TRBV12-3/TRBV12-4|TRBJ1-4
CASSEEKLFF
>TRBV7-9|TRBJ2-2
CASDTGELFF